This T cell receptor beta chain was found in a study of early T cells in non-severe SARS-CoV-2 infection. Study-level points and caveats: Private and CD4 specificities were missed by VDJdb matching, which favored anti-spike CD8 responses.

About this clonotype: Its cognate antigen is unknown.

The V end was cut by 4 bases, the J end by 9 bases, with 16 bases between. This CDR3 spans 13 amino acids. Germline assignment: CDR1 SGHTA and CDR2 FQGNSA. Individual cDNA molecules received unique molecular identifiers. TCRdb re-called the 5' RACE reads with MiXCR, one entry per CDR3 protein. The sample holds 40,000 or so distinct CDR3 sequences; 7.5% to 9% are singletons and the top ten take roughly an eighth. This clonotype was obtained from an adult who was a healthcare worker with PCR-confirmed SARS-CoV-2 infection or an uninfected control (not recorded which). This specimen was whole blood, taken at baseline. The rearrangement joins TRBV7-2 to TRBJ2-7; a possible D gene is TRBD1 (5 bases). The CDR3, as DNA: TGTGCCAGCAGCTCTCAGGGTATAGGCGTGCAGTACTTC. It translates to CASSSQGIGVQYF.